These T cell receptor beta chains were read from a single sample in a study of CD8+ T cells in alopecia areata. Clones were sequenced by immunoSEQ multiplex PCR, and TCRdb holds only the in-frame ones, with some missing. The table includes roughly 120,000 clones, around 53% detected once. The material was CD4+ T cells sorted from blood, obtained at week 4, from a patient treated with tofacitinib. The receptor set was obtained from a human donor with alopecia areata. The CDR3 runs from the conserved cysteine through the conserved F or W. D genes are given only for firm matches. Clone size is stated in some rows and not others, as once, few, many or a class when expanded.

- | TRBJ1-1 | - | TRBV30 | TGTGCCTGTCGCCTCGCCGGCACTGAAGCTTTCTTT | CACRLAGTEAFF
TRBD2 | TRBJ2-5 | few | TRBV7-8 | TGTGCCAGCAGCTTAGCGAATTTTAGCGGGAGGGCTTCAAAAGAGACCCAGTACTTC | CASSLANFSGRASKETQYF
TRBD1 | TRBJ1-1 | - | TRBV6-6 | TGTGCCAGCAGGGGAGCCGGGACAGGGAGTACTGAAGCTTTCTTT | CASRGAGTGSTEAFF
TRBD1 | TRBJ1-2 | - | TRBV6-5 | TGTGCCAGCAGTTACTGGGACAGGGGAAATTATGGCTACACCTTC | CASSYWDRGNYGYTF
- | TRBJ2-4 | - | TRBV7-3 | TGTGCCAGCAGCCTATCCCCCAAGGACATTCAGTACTTC | CASSLSPKDIQYF
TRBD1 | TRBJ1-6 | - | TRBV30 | TGTGCCTTTGGACAGGACCTTTCACCCCTCCACTTT | CAFGQDLSPLHF
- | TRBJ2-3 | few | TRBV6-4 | TGTGCCAGCAAAGAGGGACTGTCCACAGATACGCAGTATTTT | CASKEGLSTDTQYF
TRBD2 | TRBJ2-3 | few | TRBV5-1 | TGCGCCAGCCGCGGACTAGCGGGCTCAGATACGCAGTATTTT | CASRGLAGSDTQYF
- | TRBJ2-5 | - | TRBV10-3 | TGTGCCATCAGTGAGTCTCGGACGGAGACCCAGTACTTC | CAISESRTETQYF
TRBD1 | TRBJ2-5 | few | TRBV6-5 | TGTGCCAGCAGACGGACAGGGAGGGAGACCCAGTACTTC | CASRRTGRETQYF
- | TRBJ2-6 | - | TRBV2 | TGTGCCAGCAGTGATAACGTCAGGGCCTCTGGGGCCAACGTCCTGACTTTC | CASSDNVRASGANVLTF
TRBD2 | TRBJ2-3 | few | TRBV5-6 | TGTGCCAGCAGCCGCCAAACTCCTTCGACTAGCGGAAGCACAGATACGCAGTATTTT | CASSRQTPSTSGSTDTQYF
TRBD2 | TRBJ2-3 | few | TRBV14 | TGTGCCAGCAGCCAAGCGGGGGGGACCGTAACAGATACGCAGTATTTT | CASSQAGGTVTDTQYF
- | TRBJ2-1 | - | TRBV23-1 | TGCGCCAGCAGTCAATCATCACTAGAGCAGTTCTTC | CASSQSSLEQFF
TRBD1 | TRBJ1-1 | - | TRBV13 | TGTGCCAGCAGCTTAAGACAGGGGGCCCTGAACACTGAAGCTTTCTTT | CASSLRQGALNTEAFF
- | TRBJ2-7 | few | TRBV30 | TGTGCCTGGAGTGTACTCAGCTACGAGCAGTACTTC | CAWSVLSYEQYF
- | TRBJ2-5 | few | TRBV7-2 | TGTGCCAGCAGCTCCGGACAGTTCCAAGAGACCCAGTACTTC | CASSSGQFQETQYF
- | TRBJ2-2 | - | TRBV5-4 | TGTGCCAGCAGCCCCTCCCTGGGCACCGGGGAGCTGTTTTTT | CASSPSLGTGELFF
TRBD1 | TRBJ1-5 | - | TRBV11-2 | TGTGCCAGCAGTCCAGGACAGGTCAATCAGCCCCAGCATTTT | CASSPGQVNQPQHF
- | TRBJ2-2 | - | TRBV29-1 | TGCAGCGTTCAACAACTGGGGTCCGGGGAGCTGTTTTTT | CSVQQLGSGELFF
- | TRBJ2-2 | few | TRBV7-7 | TGTGCCAGCAGCTTTAGGGACACCGGGGAGCTGTTTTTT | CASSFRDTGELFF
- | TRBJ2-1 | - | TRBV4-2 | TGTGCCAGCAGCCAACGGAGGGAGGGGGGCAACAATGAGCAGTTCTTC | CASSQRREGGNNEQFF
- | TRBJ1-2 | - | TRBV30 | TGTGCCTGGGAGGGCAACGGTTACGGCTACACCTTC | CAWEGNGYGYTF
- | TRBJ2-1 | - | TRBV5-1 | TGCGCCAGCAGCTCCCCGGGTAAGAATGAGCAGTTCTTC | CASSSPGKNEQFF
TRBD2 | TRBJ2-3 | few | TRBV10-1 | TGCGCCAGCAGTCAGACTAGCGGGAGTCTCACAGATACGCAGTATTTT | CASSQTSGSLTDTQYF
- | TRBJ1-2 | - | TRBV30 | TGTGCCTGGAGTCACCGGGGACGCGAAGGCTACACCTTC | CAWSHRGREGYTF
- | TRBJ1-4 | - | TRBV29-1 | TGCAGCGTGGGGACCGGGAATTCGAATGAAAAACTGTTTTTT | CSVGTGNSNEKLFF
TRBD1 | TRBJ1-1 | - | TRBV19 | TGTGCCAGTCGGGGGGGCGACAGGGGCACTGAAGCTTTCTTT | CASRGGDRGTEAFF
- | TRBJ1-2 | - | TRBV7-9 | TGTGCCAGCAGCTTCAAATGGGAGGGTCCAAGCGGCTACACCTTC | CASSFKWEGPSGYTF
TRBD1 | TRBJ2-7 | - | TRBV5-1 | TGCGCCAGCAGCTTGATTTCGGGACAGGGGGCAAGCGAGCAGTACTTC | CASSLISGQGASEQYF
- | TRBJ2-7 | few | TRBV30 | TGTGCCTGGAGTGTATGGGGGGCAGGGGCCTCCTACGAGCAGTACTTC | CAWSVWGAGASYEQYF
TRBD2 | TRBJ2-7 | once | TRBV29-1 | TGCAGCGTTAGGGCTAGCGGAAACTACGAGCAGTACTTC | CSVRASGNYEQYF
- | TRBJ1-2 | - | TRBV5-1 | TGCGCCAGCACCCAAGACAGCGACTATGGCTACACCTTC | CASTQDSDYGYTF
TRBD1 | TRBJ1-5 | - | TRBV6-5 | TGTGCCAGCAGTTACTCGGGACAGGGGAATCAGCCCCAGCATTTT | CASSYSGQGNQPQHF
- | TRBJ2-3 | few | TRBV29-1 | TGCAGCGTTCTGAGGGGAGCCCACACAGATACGCAGTATTTT | CSVLRGAHTDTQYF
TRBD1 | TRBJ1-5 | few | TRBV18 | TGTGCCAGCTCACCGGGACAGGGGGCTCGGAATCAGCCCCAGCATTTT | CASSPGQGARNQPQHF
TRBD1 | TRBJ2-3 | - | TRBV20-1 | TGCAGTGCAAAGGACAGGACTACGCAGTATTTT | CSAKDRTTQYF
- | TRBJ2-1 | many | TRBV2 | TGTGCCAGCAGGCTAGACAATGAGCAGTTCTTC | CASRLDNEQFF
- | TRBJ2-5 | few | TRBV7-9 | TGTGCCAGCAGCTCCGGACAGATCCAAGAGACCCAGTACTTC | CASSSGQIQETQYF
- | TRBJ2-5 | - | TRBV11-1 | TGTGCCAGCAGCCCACAGGGACGGACTTTGGAGACCCAGTACTTC | CASSPQGRTLETQYF
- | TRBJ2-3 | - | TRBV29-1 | TGCAGCGTTGGACGACTTGTGGATACGCAGTATTTT | CSVGRLVDTQYF
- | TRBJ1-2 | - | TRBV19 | TGTGCCAGTAGTATCCCAACAGGGACCTATGGCTACACCTTC | CASSIPTGTYGYTF
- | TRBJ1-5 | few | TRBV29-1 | TGCAGCGTTGCTAAGGAGTGGAATCAGCCCCAGCATTTT | CSVAKEWNQPQHF
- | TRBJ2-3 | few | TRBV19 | TGTGCCAGTAGTCGTTTGGGAGGCGTCGGCACAGATACGCAGTATTTT | CASSRLGGVGTDTQYF
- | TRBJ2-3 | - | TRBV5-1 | TGCGCCAGCAGCTTGGCGGCACCTTCTAGCACAGATACGCAGTATTTT | CASSLAAPSSTDTQYF